These 13 T cell receptor beta chains were all obtained from the same sample, sequenced in a study of T cell responses to AZD1222 COVID-19 vaccine. Clones were read by immunoSEQ multiplex PCR, and TCRdb kept only the in-frame ones, dropping some. The sample has about 70,000 clones; roughly 85% are singletons. Sequencing was performed on peripheral blood, taken on day 0 of AZD1222 vaccination. The receptor source for this set is an adult in good health.

This clone has just a few counts. The chain links TRBV19 to TRBJ1-1, with TRBD1 matching 7 bases. V lost 7 bases, J lost 7 bases, and 6 bases stayed unmatched. The CDR3 totals 12 residues. Germline lookup yields CDR1 LNHDA and CDR2 SQIVND (reference sequence). CDR3 loop: CASTQNRGEAFF. Here the CDR3 DNA reads TGTGCCAGTACCCAAAACAGGGGTGAAGCTTTCTTT. Full variable domain (remainder filled in from reference TRBV19 and TRBJ1-1): DGGITQSPKYLFRKEGQNVTLSCEQNLNHDAMYWYRQDPGQGLRLIYYSQIVNDFQKGDIAEGYSVSREKKESFPLTVTSAQKNPTAFYLCASTQNRGEAFFGQGTRLTVV.

V is TRBV6-4 and J is TRBJ1-2, with D hard to call. The CDR3 totals 12 residues. V was cut by 6 bases and J by 8 bases, with 13 bases left in between. The germline V gene has CDR1 MRHNA and CDR2 SNTAGT. In DNA, the CDR3 is TGTGCCAGCAGGGACGCCTCGGGAGGCTACACCTTC. Amino acids: CASRDASGGYTF.

This rearrangement joins TRBV7-9 to TRBJ1-6; no definite D call. V was shortened by 5 bases and J by 0 bases, with 14 bases between the two germline ends. CDR3 length equals 17 residues. Looked up from germline, CDR1 is SEHNR and CDR2 is FQNEAQ (reference sequence). This CDR3 is CASSLMGGGSYNSPLHF. CDR3 bases: TGTGCCAGCAGCCTCATGGGTGGTGGCTCCTATAATTCACCCCTCCACTTT.

CDR3 region: CASSPRGGQPQHF. CDR3 nucleotides: TGTGCCAGCAGTCCGCGGGGGGGCCAGCCCCAGCATTTT. V usage is TRBV12-3 or TRBV12-4 and J usage is TRBJ1-5, with TRBD1 as a possible D gene (6 bases). V was pared by 5 bases and J by 7 bases, with 12 bases between. The CDR3 runs 13 residues.

The chain links TRBV6-5 to TRBJ1-6; D unresolved. This CDR3 contains 12 residues. Germline V gives CDR1 MNHEY, CDR2 SVGAGI. The ends were cut back, 6 bases at V and 10 bases at J, with 10 bases in the middle. CDR3 in DNA: TGTGCCAGCAGCATTGGTGGCTCACCCCTCCACTTT. It encodes CASSIGGSPLHF.

This rearrangement joins TRBV5-1 to TRBJ2-1; perhaps TRBD2 as D (6 bases). The CDR3 sequence is 12 residues long. The ends were cut back, 4 bases at V and 7 bases at J, with 9 bases in the middle. Germline lookup yields CDR1 SGHRS and CDR2 YFSETQ. CDR3 nucleotides: TGCGCCAGCAGCGTTGGGGGGAATGAGCAGTTCTTC. Encoded protein: CASSVGGNEQFF.

The gene calls are TRBV23-1 and TRBJ1-5; D might be TRBD1 (6 bases). TRBV23-1 is marked as an open reading frame, function uncertain. V was cut by 1 base and J by 4 bases, with 17 bases left in between. This CDR3 has 17 residues. The CDR3 reads CASSQFRDTLSNQPQHF. CDR3 coding DNA: TGCGCCAGCAGTCAATTCCGGGACACGCTAAGTAATCAGCCCCAGCATTTT.

The chain has TRBV6-5 and TRBJ2-3; 8 positions match TRBD2. The junction had 6 bases not matched to a gene; V was cut back by 6 bases and J by 4 bases. The CDR3 is 14 amino acids. CDR1 and CDR2 (germline): MNHEY, SVGAGI. For the CDR3, the DNA is TGTGCCAGCAGACGGGGACTAGGAGCAGATACGCAGTATTTT. Residues: CASRRGLGADTQYF.

The chain recombines TRBV6-5 with TRBJ1-1; D may be TRBD1 (6 bases). CDR1 and CDR2 from the germline V gene are MNHEY and SVGAGI. V was pared by 4 bases and J by 7 bases, with 16 bases between. The CDR3 extends over 14 amino acids. CDR3 loop: CASSWARTAHEAFF. Written as DNA, the CDR3 is TGTGCCAGCAGTTGGGCTAGGACAGCCCATGAAGCTTTCTTT.

The count of this clone is one. This chain uses TRBV5-5 with TRBJ2-7; D unclear. The germline V gene encodes CDR1 SGHKS and CDR2 YYEKEE (reference sequence). This CDR3 comprises 15 residues. V was pared by 0 bases and J by 3 bases, with 13 bases between. In DNA, the CDR3 is TGTGCCAGCAGCTTGGTTGGGGTACCCGTCTACGAGCAGTACTTC. This encodes CASSLVGVPVYEQYF.

The chain combines TRBV15 with TRBJ1-4; TRBD1 matches at 9 bases. The CDR3 is made up of 14 amino acids. Germline V gives CDR1 LNHNV, CDR2 YYDKDF (reference sequence). V lost 5 bases to trimming and J lost 7 bases; unmatched junction nucleotides: 5. The DNA for the CDR3 is TGTGCCACCAGCGGGGGACAGGGCGCTGAAAAACTGTTTTTT. Residues: CATSGGQGAEKLFF.

This chain links TRBV9 with TRBJ2-3, with D perhaps TRBD1 or TRBD2 (5 bases each). This CDR3 contains 15 residues. V dropped 3 bases and J dropped 4 bases, with 15 bases sitting between them. CDR1 is SGDLS, CDR2 YYNGEE, per germline. The DNA of the CDR3 is TGTGCCAGCAGCGAACGGGGCGCCGGAGCAGATACGCAGTATTTT. Translated: CASSERGAGADTQYF.

This clone appeared a few times. This sequence joins TRBV10-1 and TRBJ1-4; 8 bases are shared with TRBD1. Trimming removed 6 bases from V and 3 bases from J; junction bases left unmatched: 6. Germline CDR1 WNHNN, CDR2 SYGVQD (reference sequence). The CDR3 sequence is 15 residues long. The CDR3 nucleotides read TGCGCCAGCAGAAGGACAGGGCATGCTAATGAAAAACTGTTTTTT. Protein sequence: CASRRTGHANEKLFF.